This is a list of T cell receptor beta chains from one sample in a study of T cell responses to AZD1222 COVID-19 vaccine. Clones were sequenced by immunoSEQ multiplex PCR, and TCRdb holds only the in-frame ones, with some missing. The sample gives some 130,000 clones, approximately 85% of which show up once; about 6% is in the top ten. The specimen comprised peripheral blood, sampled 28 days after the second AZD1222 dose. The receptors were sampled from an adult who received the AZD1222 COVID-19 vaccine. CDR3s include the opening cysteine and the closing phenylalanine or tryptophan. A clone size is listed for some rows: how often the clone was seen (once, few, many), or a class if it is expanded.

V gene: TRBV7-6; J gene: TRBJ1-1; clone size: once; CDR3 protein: CASSLAQGATYTEAFF
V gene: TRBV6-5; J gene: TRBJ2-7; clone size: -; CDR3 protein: CASSYGYSYEQYF
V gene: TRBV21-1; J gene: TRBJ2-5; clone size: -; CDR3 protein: CASIGTSGETQYF
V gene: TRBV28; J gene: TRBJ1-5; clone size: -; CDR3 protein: CASSLAGPQHF
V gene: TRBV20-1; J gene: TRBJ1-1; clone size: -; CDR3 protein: CSARGRQEAFF
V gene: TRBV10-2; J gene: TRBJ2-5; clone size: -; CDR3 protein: CASLLAGQETQYF
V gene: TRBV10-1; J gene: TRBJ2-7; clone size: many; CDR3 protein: CASSGTGNEQYF
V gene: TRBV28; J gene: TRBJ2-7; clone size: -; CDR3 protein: CASSFFQGSYEQYF
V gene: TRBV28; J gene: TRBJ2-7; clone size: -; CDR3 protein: CASTSGRYEQYF
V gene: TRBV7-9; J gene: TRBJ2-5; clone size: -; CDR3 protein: CASSLLGETQYF
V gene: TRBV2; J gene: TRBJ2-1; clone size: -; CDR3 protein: CASKRLAGGAMDEQFF
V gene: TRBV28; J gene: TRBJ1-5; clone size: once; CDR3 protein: CASSLGTGLGQPQHF
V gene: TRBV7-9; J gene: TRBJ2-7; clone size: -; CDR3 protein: CASTLAGLHEQYF
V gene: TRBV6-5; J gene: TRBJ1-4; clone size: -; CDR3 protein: CASSYGEGGEKLFF
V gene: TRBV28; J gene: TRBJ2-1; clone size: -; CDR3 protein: CASRLAGPALQQFF
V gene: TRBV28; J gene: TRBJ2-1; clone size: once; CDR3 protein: CASSFDPQRHEQFF
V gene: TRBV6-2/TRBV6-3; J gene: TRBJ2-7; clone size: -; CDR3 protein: CASSRTSGVYEQYF
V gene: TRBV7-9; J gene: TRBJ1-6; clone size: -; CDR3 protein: CASSFQQGSNSPLHF
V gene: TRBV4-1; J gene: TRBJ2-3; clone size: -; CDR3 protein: CASSQDDGMDTQYF
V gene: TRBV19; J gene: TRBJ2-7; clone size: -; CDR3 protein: CASSLRDRGYEQYF
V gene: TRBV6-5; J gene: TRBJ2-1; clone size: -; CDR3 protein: CASIGSGSYNEQFF
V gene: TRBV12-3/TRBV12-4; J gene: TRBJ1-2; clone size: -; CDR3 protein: CASSLSPRNGYTF
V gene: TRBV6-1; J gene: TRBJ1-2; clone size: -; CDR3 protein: CASSEAAIPSYGYTF
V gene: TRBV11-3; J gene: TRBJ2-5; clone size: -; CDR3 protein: CASSLGGPGRGEETQYF
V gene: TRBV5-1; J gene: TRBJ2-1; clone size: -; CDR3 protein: CASSNPSGSVDEQFF
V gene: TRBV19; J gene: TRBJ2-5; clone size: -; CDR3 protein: CASSIGDRGGETQYF
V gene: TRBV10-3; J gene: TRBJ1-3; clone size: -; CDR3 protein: CAISDGGRAGNTIYF
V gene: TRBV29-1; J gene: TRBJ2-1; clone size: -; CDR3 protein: CSVGGVSWSLYNEQFF
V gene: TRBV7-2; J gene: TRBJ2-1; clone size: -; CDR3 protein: CASSYRLGGGNNEQFF
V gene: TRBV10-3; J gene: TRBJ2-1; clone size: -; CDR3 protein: CAISDYGGNEQFF
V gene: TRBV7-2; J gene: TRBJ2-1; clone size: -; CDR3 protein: CASSLGSAGGYNEQFF
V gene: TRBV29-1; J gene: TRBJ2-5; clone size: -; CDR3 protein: CSVPETQYF
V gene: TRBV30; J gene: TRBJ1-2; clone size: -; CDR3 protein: CAWSYNYGYTF
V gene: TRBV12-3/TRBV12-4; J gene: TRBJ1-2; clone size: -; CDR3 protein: CASNLQGFGGYTF
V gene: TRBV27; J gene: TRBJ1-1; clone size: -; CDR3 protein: CASSLTVNTEAFF
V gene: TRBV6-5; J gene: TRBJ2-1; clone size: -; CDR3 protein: CASSDGAYNEQFF
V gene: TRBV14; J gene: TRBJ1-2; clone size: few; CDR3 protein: CASSQGRPDYGYTF
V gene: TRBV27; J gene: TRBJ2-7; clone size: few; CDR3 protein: CASRKQVDYEQYF
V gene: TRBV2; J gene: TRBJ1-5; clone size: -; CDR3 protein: CASSTDRVWQPQHF
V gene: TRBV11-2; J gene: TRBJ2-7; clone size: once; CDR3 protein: CASSGVGYWYEQYF
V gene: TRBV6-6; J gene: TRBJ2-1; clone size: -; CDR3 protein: CASRGAINEQFF
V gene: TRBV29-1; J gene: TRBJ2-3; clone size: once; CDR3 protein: CSVGTRNTQYF